The clone carrying this T cell receptor (beta chain) turned up a few times. A single record per CDR3 protein comes from TCRdb applying MiXCR to the 5' RACE reads. Among some 670,000 distinct CDR3 sequences listed, approximately 13% were seen once. The data stem from a study of T cells after yellow fever vaccination. Germline V gene sequence: CDR1 SNHLY, CDR2 FYNNEI. V was shortened by 11 bases and J by 2 bases, with 13 bases between the two germline ends. The CDR3 extends over 12 amino acids. Sequences were derived from PBMCs, sampled on the day of the yellow fever booster vaccination. This chain connects TRBV2 to TRBJ2-7; D perhaps matches TRBD2 (5 bases). The receptor was isolated from a man younger than 45 who received the YFV17D yellow fever vaccine. CDR3 amino acids: CARGADPYEQYF. CDR3 nucleotides: TGTGCCCGGGGTGCGGATCCCTACGAGCAGTACTTC.